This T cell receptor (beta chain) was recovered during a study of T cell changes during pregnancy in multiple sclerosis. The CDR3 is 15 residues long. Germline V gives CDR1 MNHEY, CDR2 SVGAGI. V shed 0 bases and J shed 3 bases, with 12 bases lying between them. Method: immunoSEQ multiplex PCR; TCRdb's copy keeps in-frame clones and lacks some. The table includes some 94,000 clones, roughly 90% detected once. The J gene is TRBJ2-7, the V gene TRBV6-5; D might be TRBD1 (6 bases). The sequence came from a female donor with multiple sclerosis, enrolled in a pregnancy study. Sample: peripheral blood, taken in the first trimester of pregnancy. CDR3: CASSYSLLRGYEQYF. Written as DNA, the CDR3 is TGTGCCAGCAGTTACTCGCTGCTCAGGGGCTACGAGCAGTACTTC.